These T cell receptor beta chains were read from a single sample in a study of CD8 T cells in Susac syndrome. TCRdb redid the calling of the immunoSEQ multiplex PCR reads with MiXCR, one entry per CDR3 protein. The sample comprises about 240,000 distinct CDR3 sequences, roughly 95% of which are singletons, and approximately 0.094% rests with the top ten. The sample taken for sequencing was CD4+ T cells from PBMCs. These receptors originate from a human donor with Susac syndrome. The CDR3 runs from the conserved cysteine through the conserved F or W.

TRBV4-1	TRBJ1-1	CASHAYRLNTEAFF
TRBV7-8	TRBJ1-5	CASSPTGMGIRPQHF
TRBV2	TRBJ2-1	CASISPADNEQFF
TRBV29-1	TRBJ2-7	CSVGTGSPYEQYF
TRBV9	TRBJ2-5	CASSVASGNGETQYF
TRBV3-1	TRBJ1-2	CASSRASGNSYGYTF
TRBV6-5	TRBJ1-1	CASSRTGQNTEAFF
TRBV13	TRBJ2-5	CASSYLQGLGTQYF
TRBV9	TRBJ1-2	CASSPGTLEYGYTF
TRBV29-1	TRBJ2-1	CSETSSYNEQFF
TRBV29-1	TRBJ2-3	CSVGGRMRRDTQYF
TRBV12-3/TRBV12-4	TRBJ2-2	CASSPRSMTGGAGELFF
TRBV14	TRBJ1-4	CASSQDPGGFEKLFF
TRBV5-6	TRBJ2-5	CASSSSEGWETQYF
TRBV18	TRBJ1-2	CASSPSWVQGEDGYTF
TRBV12-2	TRBJ1-2	CASRSSLTGYGYTF
TRBV30	TRBJ2-1	CAWTSGSYNEQFF
TRBV20-1	TRBJ1-1	CSARPGQGKTEAFF
TRBV20-1	TRBJ1-1	CSARDKGSSTEAFF
TRBV19	TRBJ2-2	CASSRKSGELFF
TRBV25-1	TRBJ1-2	CASSEPGREVGYTF
TRBV19	TRBJ2-3	CASSTASKALTDTQYF
TRBV4-1	TRBJ1-5	CASSQGQGLRPQHF